This T cell receptor beta chain was sequenced for a study of somatic mutations in cytotoxic T cells in rheumatoid arthritis. Study-level points and caveats: For patients with rheumatoid arthritis, CD8+ clonality went up with age, while healthy controls showed no such change.

Generated by immunoSEQ multiplex PCR, the TCRdb table keeps only in-frame clones and is missing some. The data show 8,000 to 9,500 clones, roughly 75% seen once. Healthy control participants comprised blood donors of median age roughly 57 years (range roughly 20-75), of whom about 57% were female. Once isolated by positive magnetic bead selection, the CD4+ and CD8+ cells had their purity checked by flow cytometry. For this clone: The antigen remains undetermined.

The length of the CDR3 is 12 residues. J gave up 6 bases and V 7 bases, and 4 bases lay outside the gene matches. Germline V gives CDR1 MNHEY, CDR2 SMNVEV (reference sequence). The sequenced material came from CD8+ T cells sorted from blood. The chain is built from TRBV27 and TRBJ2-3, with TRBD1 matching 7 bases. This clonotype originated in a woman aged 50 to 65 in good health. CDR3 loop: CASTSGGDTQYF. Written as DNA, the CDR3 is TGTGCCAGCACTTCAGGGGGTGATACGCAGTATTTT.